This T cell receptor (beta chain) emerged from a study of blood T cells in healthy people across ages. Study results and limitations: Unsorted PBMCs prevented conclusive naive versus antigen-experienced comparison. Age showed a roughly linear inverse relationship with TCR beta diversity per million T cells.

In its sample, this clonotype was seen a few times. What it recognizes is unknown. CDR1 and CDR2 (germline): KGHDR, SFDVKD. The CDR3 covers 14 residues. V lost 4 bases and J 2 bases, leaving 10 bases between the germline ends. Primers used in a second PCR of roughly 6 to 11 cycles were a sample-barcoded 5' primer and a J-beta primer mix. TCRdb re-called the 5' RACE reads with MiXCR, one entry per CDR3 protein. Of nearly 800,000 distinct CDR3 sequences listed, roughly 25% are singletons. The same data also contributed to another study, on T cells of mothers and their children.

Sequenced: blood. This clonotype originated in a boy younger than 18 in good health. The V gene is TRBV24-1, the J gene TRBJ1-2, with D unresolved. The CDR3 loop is CATSDPERNYGYTF. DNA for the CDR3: TGTGCCACCAGTGACCCCGAGAGAAACTATGGCTACACCTTC.